This entry is about one T cell receptor (beta chain). The target antigen is unknown. TCRdb's table, derived via immunoSEQ multiplex PCR, lists solely in-frame clones and lacks some. The sample lists about 5,000 clones; about 64% were seen once. This sample was included in a study of T cells in pancreatic ductal adenocarcinoma. Whole-study results and caveats: Results skew toward the minority of patients with early-stage disease. Unique clonotypes were 8 to 10-fold more numerous in blood than in tumor. Tumor-versus-blood clonality comparisons may be biased toward lower tumor diversity. No significant tumor-blood clonality difference; means were about 0.11 and 0.072.

Selected pancreatic ductal adenocarcinoma patients had undergone surgery without neoadjuvant therapy. The trim removed 0 bases at V and 16 bases at J, leaving 15 bases unmatched. Germline V gene lookup returns CDR1 SGHRS and CDR2 YFSETQ. This CDR3 comprises 15 residues. The sample taken for sequencing was pancreatic tumor tissue. The sequence was collected from a human donor with pancreatic ductal adenocarcinoma. The rearrangement uses TRBV5-1 and TRBJ2-1, with 8 bases lining up with TRBD2. This chain's CDR3 is CASSLVVGAGGALFF. The CDR3, as DNA: TGCGCCAGCAGCTTGGTGGTAGGGGCGGGAGGCGCCCTTTTCTTC.